These 27 T cell receptor beta chains came from one sample sequenced in a study of OX40 agonist ivuxolimab in advanced cancers. Assay: immunoSEQ multiplex PCR; the TCRdb copy retains only in-frame clones and omits some. The data show about 76,000 clones, over 75% seen once. Sequenced material: CD4+ or CD8+ T cells sorted from blood, taken in a trial of the OX40 agonist ivuxolimab. These receptors originate from an adult with an advanced solid tumor such as melanoma, head and neck, liver or kidney cancer.

The V and J genes are TRBV7-3 and TRBJ2-5, with D possibly being TRBD1 or TRBD2 (5 bases each). This CDR3 contains 19 residues. V shed 5 bases and J shed 4 bases, with 29 bases lying between them. Germline CDR1 and CDR2: SGHTA and FQGTGA. Written as DNA, the CDR3 is TGTGCCAGCAGCCTCAGAGGGACCCCACTTGAGAAGGTGCCAGAGACCCAGTACTTC. It codes for CASSLRGTPLEKVPETQYF.

The chain carries TRBV7-9 and TRBJ2-2; 9 bases are shared with TRBD2. This CDR3 has 19 amino acids. Trimming at V came to 1 base and at J to 3 bases, leaving 12 bases not matched to a gene. The germline CDR1 and CDR2 sequences are SEHNR and FQNEAQ (reference sequence). The CDR3 spells CASSLGSWSGRSDTGELFF. The CDR3 coding sequence is TGTGCCAGCAGCTTAGGTTCGTGGAGCGGGAGGTCGGACACCGGGGAGCTGTTTTTT. The whole variable domain, filled in from reference TRBV7-9 and TRBJ2-2, reads DTGVSQNPRHKITKRGQNVTFRCDPISEHNRLYWYRQTLGQGPEFLTYFQNEAQLEKSRLLSDRFSAERPKGSFSTLEIQRTEQGDSAMYLCASSLGSWSGRSDTGELFFGEGSRLTVL.

V and J are TRBV5-1 and TRBJ2-1; the D gene is possibly TRBD2 (6 bases). V was cut by 2 bases and J by 8 bases, with 14 bases left in between. Germline values: CDR1 SGHRS, CDR2 YFSETQ. The CDR3 has 14 amino acids. The CDR3 coding sequence is TGCGCCAGCAGCTTTACGCCGGGAGCCCATGAGCAGTTCTTC. Translating gives CASSFTPGAHEQFF.

The chain combines TRBV5-1 with TRBJ2-3; TRBD2 might be the D (6 bases). The length of the CDR3 is 15 residues. Germline values: CDR1 SGHRS, CDR2 YFSETQ. Trimming took off 3 bases at V and 0 bases at J, with 11 bases between the two ends. CDR3 in amino acids: CASSSDGGSTDTQYF. CDR3 coding DNA: TGCGCCAGCAGCTCGGACGGGGGTAGCACAGATACGCAGTATTTT.

The chain joins TRBV13 to TRBJ1-3; 7 nucleotides align to TRBD1. Germline CDR1 reads PRHDT; CDR2 reads FYEKMQ (reference sequence). J was trimmed by 3 bases and V by 5 bases; bases with no gene match: 10. The CDR3 extends over 16 amino acids. The CDR3 region has the DNA TGTGCCAGCAGCCCAGGGACAGAGCAAGGTGGAAACACCATATATTTT. This gives the protein CASSPGTEQGGNTIYF.

This chain connects TRBV5-1 to TRBJ2-1, with D tentatively TRBD2 (6 bases). The germline CDR1 and CDR2 sequences are SGHRS and YFSETQ. The CDR3 is made up of 16 amino acids. Trimming pared 5 bases from V and 0 bases from J, leaving 15 bases between. The CDR3 nucleotides are TGCGCCAGCAGTACAGGCGGGGCTCCCTCCTACAATGAGCAGTTCTTC. Translation gives CASSTGGAPSYNEQFF.

The J gene is TRBJ1-1, the V gene TRBV2, with 9 nucleotides matching TRBD1. The CDR3 has 15 residues. V was pared by 7 bases and J by 2 bases, with 8 bases of the junction left unmatched. Germline CDR1 and CDR2: SNHLY and FYNNEI. CDR3 DNA: TGTGCCAGCATAAGCCGGACAGGGGCCAACACTGAAGCTTTCTTT. Its protein is CASISRTGANTEAFF.

This chain connects TRBV18 to TRBJ2-3; a possible D gene is TRBD1 (5 bases). The CDR3 is made up of 14 amino acids. V shed 2 bases and J shed 4 bases, with 10 bases lying between them. Germline assignment: CDR1 KGHSH and CDR2 LQKENI. CDR3 nucleotides: TGTGCCAGCTCACCAGGCAGGGCCTCAGATACGCAGTATTTT. The encoded protein is CASSPGRASDTQYF. The entire variable domain, with the rest obtained from reference TRBV18 and TRBJ2-3, is as follows: NAGVMQNPRHLVRRRGQEARLRCSPMKGHSHVYWYRQLPEEGLKFMVYLQKENIIDESGMPKERFSAEFPKEGPSILRIQQVVRGDSAAYFCASSPGRASDTQYFGPGTRLTVL.

The chain carries TRBV5-6 and TRBJ2-6; no clear D gene. V was cut by 2 bases and J by 0 bases, with 6 bases left in between. Per germline, CDR1 SGHDT and CDR2 YYEEEE. The length of the CDR3 is 15 residues. This CDR3 reads CASSFDFSGANVLTF. The CDR3 DNA reads as TGTGCCAGCAGCTTTGACTTCTCTGGGGCCAACGTCCTGACTTTC.

This chain uses TRBV18 with TRBJ2-1; TRBD1 agrees at 10 bases. From germline, CDR1 is KGHSH and CDR2 LQKENI. This CDR3 is built from 16 residues. The V segment lost 4 bases and the J segment 12 bases; nucleotides outside the gene matches: 15. The DNA for the CDR3 is TGTGCCAGCTCACTCCCCGGGACAGGGGCCCTCAAGGGGCAGTTCTTC. This gives the protein CASSLPGTGALKGQFF.

CDR3 protein: CASSVGASGGLQETQYF. DNA for the CDR3: TGTGCCAGCAGCGTAGGGGCTAGCGGGGGGCTCCAAGAGACCCAGTACTTC. This chain joins TRBV9 and TRBJ2-5, with 11 bases that match TRBD2. V lost 0 bases to trimming and J lost 1 base; unmatched junction nucleotides: 5. Germline V CDR1 and CDR2: SGDLS, YYNGEE. The CDR3 loop spans 17 amino acids.

The chain combines TRBV5-4 with TRBJ2-7; TRBD2 aligns across 14 bases. The V gene end was trimmed by 3 bases and the J gene end by 6 bases; junction bases not matched to a gene: 8. This CDR3 is built from 16 residues. Germline CDR1 reads SGHNT; CDR2 reads YYREEE (reference sequence). The CDR3 is CASSSGTSGSRVEQYF. The DNA for the CDR3 is TGTGCCAGCAGCTCCGGGACTAGCGGGAGTCGTGTCGAGCAGTACTTC.

The V gene is TRBV28, the J gene TRBJ1-4; TRBD1 matches 10 bases. The trim removed 6 bases at V and 8 bases at J, leaving 6 bases unmatched. Germline CDR1 MDHEN, CDR2 SYDVKM. The CDR3 runs 14 residues. DNA of the CDR3: TGTGCCAGCAGCCCGACAGGGGGCATAGAAAAACTGTTTTTT. This codes for CASSPTGGIEKLFF.

The V call is TRBV7-2, the J call TRBJ2-7; 7 bases are shared with TRBD1. The germline V gene has CDR1 SGHTA and CDR2 FQGNSA. The CDR3 contains 14 residues. Trimming took 7 bases from V and 7 from J; bases not matched to a gene: 13. The CDR3 DNA reads as TGTGCCAGCACCGTAGGCACAGGGGCAGGAGAGCAGTACTTC. It codes for CASTVGTGAGEQYF.

The chain carries TRBV15 and TRBJ2-5, with 10 bases fitting TRBD2. The J segment lost 0 bases and the V segment lost 2 bases, leaving 18 bases of the junction unmatched. Germline CDR1 reads LNHNV; CDR2 reads YYDKDF (reference sequence). This CDR3 comprises 21 residues. The CDR3 DNA follows: TGTGCCACCAGCAGAACTATCCCCTCACCCCTAGCGGGGGAGTACCAAGAGACCCAGTACTTC. This sequence encodes CATSRTIPSPLAGEYQETQYF.

The chain joins TRBV19 to TRBJ2-5; 7 bases map to TRBD2. Unmatched junction bases numbered 9, after V lost 6 bases and J lost 5 bases. This CDR3 comprises 14 residues. CDR1 is LNHDA and CDR2 is SQIVND in the germline V gene (reference sequence). CDR3 coding DNA: TGTGCCAGTAGGGATCTGGGAGGGCAGGAGACCCAGTACTTC. Residues: CASRDLGGQETQYF. Full variable domain (rest looked up from reference TRBV19 and TRBJ2-5): DGGITQSPKYLFRKEGQNVTLSCEQNLNHDAMYWYRQDPGQGLRLIYYSQIVNDFQKGDIAEGYSVSREKKESFPLTVTSAQKNPTAFYLCASRDLGGQETQYFGPGTRLLVL.

This chain connects TRBV5-5 to TRBJ2-2; 8 bases agree with TRBD2. The V gene end was trimmed by 0 bases and the J gene end by 7 bases; junction bases not matched to a gene: 2. The CDR3 spans 14 residues. Germline values: CDR1 SGHKS, CDR2 YYEKEE (reference sequence). The CDR3 nucleotides read TGTGCCAGCAGCTTGGTACTAGCGGACGGGGAGCTGTTTTTT. Its protein product is CASSLVLADGELFF.

This clone was counted a single time. The chain couples TRBV29-1 to TRBJ2-2; no definite D call. Germline V gene sequence: CDR1 SQVTM, CDR2 ANQGSEA. V lost 3 bases to trimming and J lost 0 bases, with 8 bases between them. The CDR3 is made up of 14 amino acids. CDR3: CSVDGEANTGELFF. CDR3 DNA sequence: TGCAGCGTTGACGGAGAGGCGAACACCGGGGAGCTGTTTTTT.

This chain connects TRBV28 to TRBJ2-1; D possibly corresponds to TRBD2 (6 bases). Looked up from germline, CDR1 is MDHEN and CDR2 is SYDVKM. Trimming stripped 6 bases from V and 3 bases from J, with 12 bases between. The CDR3 is 14 residues long. The DNA of the CDR3 is TGTGCCAGCAGCTCCGGGGGAGTCTACAATGAGCAGTTCTTC. Protein product: CASSSGGVYNEQFF. The whole variable domain, remainder taken from reference TRBV28 and TRBJ2-1, is DVKVTQSSRYLVKRTGEKVFLECVQDMDHENMFWYRQDPGLGLRLIYFSYDVKMKEKGDIPEGYSVSREKKERFSLILESASTNQTSMYLCASSSGGVYNEQFFGPGTRLTVL.

V and J are TRBV11-3 and TRBJ1-1; no clear D gene. The CDR3 has 13 amino acids. The germline V and J ends were trimmed by 4 bases and 10 bases, with 16 bases remaining between them. Germline V gene lookup returns CDR1 SGHNT and CDR2 YENEEA. The CDR3 reads CASSSFPASPAFF. The CDR3 DNA follows: TGTGCCAGCAGCTCCTTCCCGGCTAGTCCAGCTTTCTTT.

The rearrangement uses TRBV29-1 and TRBJ2-7; 11 bases are shared with TRBD2. Unmatched junction bases numbered 2, after V lost 2 bases and J lost 5 bases. The CDR3 runs to 13 residues. The germline V gene encodes CDR1 SQVTM and CDR2 ANQGSEA. CDR3: CSVETSGSHEQYF. The CDR3 nucleotides are TGCAGCGTTGAAACTAGCGGGAGTCACGAGCAGTACTTC.

V usage is TRBV7-2 and J usage is TRBJ1-1; 9 nucleotides align to TRBD1. Trimming at V came to 4 bases and at J to 5 bases, leaving 2 bases not matched to a gene. This CDR3 is built from 13 residues. Germline-derived CDR1 and CDR2 are SGHTA and FQGNSA. This CDR3 is CASSWDRVTEAFF. CDR3 nucleotide sequence: TGTGCCAGCAGCTGGGACAGGGTGACTGAAGCTTTCTTT.

This clone occurred once. This chain connects TRBV7-8 to TRBJ2-7, with TRBD1 matching over 9 bases. Looked up from germline, CDR1 is SGHVS and CDR2 is FQNEAQ. V trimming: 5 bases; J trimming: 3 bases; junction bases outside the gene matches: 2. The CDR3 has 13 amino acids. The CDR3 protein is CASSPDRGYEQYF. The CDR3, as DNA: TGTGCCAGCAGCCCGGACAGGGGCTACGAGCAGTACTTC.

The CDR3 DNA reads TGTGCCAGCAGTGAAAATCGTTATGGCTACACCTTC. Its protein product is CASSENRYGYTF. The rearrangement uses TRBV2 and TRBJ1-2; D unresolved. The CDR3 is 12 residues long. The V gene's germline CDR1 is SNHLY and CDR2 FYNNEI. V was pared by 2 bases and J by 5 bases, with 6 bases between.

The chain links TRBV11-3 to TRBJ2-7; 7 nucleotides agree with TRBD1. Trimming removed 5 bases from V and 1 base from J; junction bases left unmatched: 5. This CDR3 is 14 amino acids long. The V gene's germline CDR1 is SGHNT and CDR2 YENEEA. This CDR3 is CASSLRDRSYEQYF. Here the CDR3 DNA reads TGTGCCAGCAGCCTCCGGGACAGATCCTACGAGCAGTACTTC.

This chain uses TRBV7-2 with TRBJ1-1; 9 nucleotides agree with TRBD1. The germline V gene has CDR1 SGHTA and CDR2 FQGNSA. The CDR3 length is 18 residues. Germline trimming cut 3 bases from V and 1 base from J; bases unmatched to any gene: 12. The CDR3 loop is CASSFKGGTGLPNTEAFF. CDR3 DNA sequence: TGTGCCAGCAGCTTCAAGGGCGGGACAGGGCTTCCGAACACTGAAGCTTTCTTT.

This chain links TRBV5-5 with TRBJ1-2; possibly TRBD1 for D (5 bases). With 4 bases removed from V and 4 bases from J, the gap between germline ends came to 14 bases. Germline assignment: CDR1 SGHKS and CDR2 YYEKEE (reference sequence). The CDR3 loop spans 14 amino acids. The CDR3 sequence is CASSQGPVPYGYTF. CDR3 nucleotide sequence: TGTGCCAGCAGCCAGGGTCCGGTTCCCTATGGCTACACCTTC.